Described below is a single T cell receptor (beta chain) sequence and its context. The data are from a study of cytotoxic CD8 clonotypes in ibrutinib-treated CLL. The table came from immunoSEQ multiplex PCR; TCRdb's copy has only in-frame clones and leaves some out. This sample has roughly 76,000 clones, with around 84% found just once. Germline V gene lookup returns CDR1 MNHEY and CDR2 SVGAGI. There are 13 residues in the CDR3. V gave up 6 bases and J gave up 8 bases, with 16 bases separating them. The chain uses TRBV6-5 and TRBJ1-2; no clear D. The sequenced sample was PBMCs, obtained at disease progression, from a patient treated with ibrutinib. This sequence originates from a human donor with chronic lymphocytic leukemia. CDR3 coding DNA: TGTGCCAGCAGCTCTTCCATTGGGCCCGGCTACACCTTC. Translated: CASSSSIGPGYTF.